This TCR beta chain stems from a study of cytomegalovirus exposure and HLA in healthy donors (TCRdb year 2017). With respect to the entire study: An earlier analysis of some 600 of the donors reported roughly 300 Gb of sequence data and around 120 million unique TCR beta sequences obtained from about 200 million T cells. In addition to the first cohort of roughly 670 subjects, a separate validation cohort of 120 different subjects was used. HLA typing included class I and class II loci at four-digit resolution. Approximately 310 gigabases of sequencing data and approximately 85 million unique TCR sequences were included in an early release covering 500 to 750 HLA-typed donors. The later analysis used no new phenotypic data to find candidate immune exposures, relying instead on TCR beta sequences and their occurrence across donors. To decide whether each TCR beta V gene segment behaved as functional or pseudogenic, an earlier analysis of fewer than 750 of the donors relied on high-throughput TCR beta sequencing. Using immunosequencing, the study profiled T cell repertoires from some 670 subjects and related those repertoires to cytomegalovirus serostatus. The study aimed to test whether cataloging public T cell receptors could reveal signatures of past pathogen exposure. A later analysis re-analyzed previously published TCR beta repertoires from about 730 donors and added high-resolution HLA genotyping to study TCR occurrence patterns. Typing coverage varied by locus: roughly 620-630 donors for A, B, C, DRB1 and DQB1; approximately 500 for DQA1; about 590 for DPA1; fewer than 480 for DPB1. All discovery cohort repertoires had been generated using a single sequencing platform. Among 300 to 450 genotyped donors of the cohort, an average of approximately 240,000 unique TCR beta nucleotide sequences were sequenced per donor, around 20% of them non-productive. Genome-wide SNP genotypes for about 65% of the 666 donors were used in a later genetic analysis, which treated that subset as a discovery cohort. Donor age, sex, ethnicity and CMV serostatus were compiled together with the repertoire data. The study combined high-throughput TCR immunosequencing, statistical association of individual TCRs with disease status, and machine learning to predict cytomegalovirus infection status. Among the approximately 420 genotyped donors, more than 70% belonged to the genetic ancestry cluster associated with self-reported Caucasian donors. About five DR-DQ haplotypes were treated as single units for association and clustering because of strong linkage in the cohort. The investigation overall reported the following: A further reported finding was that TCR beta sequences accurately predicted the HLA-A and HLA-B alleles for most subjects in the first cohort. Because some donors lacked HLA typing at each locus, the association tests relied only on the typed subset. Roughly uniform sequencing depth across donors was assumed in presence/absence analyses, although this assumption may not hold. When HLA alleles, especially DR and DQ, strongly co-occurred, TCR associations were difficult to assign to individual alleles. A later analysis associated 15,000 to 20,000 TCR beta sequences with specific HLA alleles at a false discovery rate of 0.05. Because the 87-base-pair reads could not distinguish some IMGT-functional V segments, including TRBV6-2 and TRBV6-3, those segments were excluded. In the study, about 150 TCR beta chains were listed as associated with cytomegalovirus. An earlier analysis of 587 of the donors showed that most TCR beta V segments appeared in productive rearrangements either about 90% or about 30% of the time, which broadly matched IMGT annotations. Most CMV-associated TCR beta chains appeared to be HLA-restricted in a later analysis, and the HLA associations seemed to be driven largely by CMV exposure. A group of highly shared sequence variants was considered likely to be a technical artifact of the sequencing pipeline. Because counts were too low, seventeen rarely observed V segments, including chromosome 9 orphons, were left out of the earlier analysis of 587 of the donors. The classifier was reported to diagnose cytomegalovirus status with high specificity and sensitivity in both the original cohort and the validation cohort. For the cohort, immune exposure information was limited to CMV serostatus. Linkage disequilibrium might explain the correlated functional status among segregating V segments, but an unknown experimental factor could not be ruled out. Most TCR sequences were seen in very few donors, while some public TCRs were found in many individuals. According to a later genetic analysis, donors in an Asian-associated ancestry cluster had fewer N-insertions in productive TCRs than the approximately 700-donor mean. Three of the identified cytomegalovirus-associated TCR beta chains were confirmed in vitro to be specific for cytomegalovirus antigens. In a later genetic analysis, a missense DCLRE1C variant was associated with V-gene and J-gene trimming of TCR beta chains, and the association was replicated in an independent cohort. According to a later analysis, TCR association rates differed among HLA loci, with DRB1 alleles showing the most associated TCRs and HLA-C alleles showing the fewest. Several of the top co-occurrence clusters appeared to be linked to parvovirus B19, influenza, CMV and Epstein-Barr virus, according to a later analysis. The authors suggested that the approach could potentially be extended to other disease states and immunological phenotypes. In a later analysis, HLA-associated TCR beta chains showed more clonal expansion and lower generation probabilities than non-associated chains that were equally common. In this cohort, only TCR beta chains were sequenced, and detectable features were limited by the absence of alpha or paired-chain data.

The library was produced with the immunoSEQ multiplex PCR assay. The multiplex PCR relied on a mix of 60 forward primers for TCR Vbeta segments and 13 reverse primers for TCR Jbeta segments. A multiplex PCR assay on genomic DNA amplified the CDR3 region of rearranged TCR beta genes. Amplified TCR beta libraries were sequenced as 87-base-pair reads on the Illumina HiSeq System. The published analysis was carried out like this. Across the 670 or so repertoires, a later analysis counted 78 million or so unique TCR beta chains, 9.5 million to 12 million of which were shared by at least two donors. Raw reads were error-corrected and collapsed into unique sequences with a nearest-neighbor algorithm that merged closely related sequences to remove PCR and sequencing errors. CDR3 sequences were aligned to IMGT reference sequences to assign V, D and J gene segments. For a sequence to be retained, a match of at least six nucleotides was required to both a V gene segment and a J gene segment. A rearrangement counted as productive if the CDR3 had no stop codons and remained in frame with V and J, and every other rearrangement counted as non-productive. CDR3 was defined by IMGT convention, running from the second conserved V-encoded cysteine to the conserved J-encoded phenylalanine. In an earlier analysis of around 540 of the donors, sequences lacking an unambiguous match to a single V gene segment were excluded. An earlier analysis of several hundred of the donors called V segments functional above 56.7% productive rearrangements and segregating when the between-donor standard deviation exceeded 5%. A statistical classification framework was built to diagnose cytomegalovirus status from the catalog of TCR beta chain sequences. A later analysis assigned V and J genes by comparing TCR nucleotide sequences with IMGT/GENE-DB human TR gene sequences. Using the TCRdist pipeline, a later analysis assigned CDR3 sequences along with most-parsimonious VDJ recombination scenarios. A later analysis defined each TCR beta chain by its CDR3 amino acid sequence plus V-gene family, and excluded reads lacking a unique V-gene family. To address suspected cross-contamination and a sequencing artifact, a later analysis removed roughly 640 highly shared, low-generation-probability nucleotide sequences. In a later analysis, a clonal expansion index for each public chain was calculated from normalized within-repertoire ranks of inferred template counts. A later analysis computed generation probabilities with a VDJ recombination model fitted to out-of-frame rearrangements, and checked the results against IGoR. In a later analysis, hypergeometric tests were used to score TCR-TCR, TCR-HLA and TCR-CMV co-occurrence, with a repertoire-size bias correction applied to TCR pairs. A later analysis estimated false discovery rates by permuting HLA or CMV assignments 20 times. In a later analysis, co-occurring TCRs were grouped using DBSCAN, and TCRdist sequence similarity was added for clustering within HLA-allele-positive subsets. For co-occurrence clustering, repertoires with fewer than 30,000 or more than 120,000 public chains were excluded, along with about five repertoires with anomalous nucleotide sharing. TCRdb carries this immuneACCESS record with in-frame sequences only. Its versions omit some clonotypes, under half of them owing to an unresolved V gene in the studies checked, with the rest unexplained. That table supplies the V and J calls and clone size; D and trimming were determined from the DNA. The sample records 160,000 or so clones, around 84% of which are singletons. 7% to 9.5% of the sample belongs to the ten largest clones.

The cohort consisted of 600 to 750 healthy bone marrow donors. All cohort members were sampled while nominally healthy, although unrecorded immune exposures were likely present. The donor was CMV seropositive and was included in the group of about 290 seropositive cohort members. Every donor gave a peripheral blood sample, and the peripheral blood mononuclear cells from that sample were used for TCR beta sequencing. Genomic DNA was extracted from the blood cell samples with the Qiagen DNeasy Blood Extraction Kit. Comments on this clone: The antigen it binds to is not known. No qualities accompany the bases; no much larger clone lies one base away.

V drops 0 bases and J drops 2 bases, leaving 9 bases in between. In the germline V gene, CDR1 corresponds to SGDLS and CDR2 to YYNGEE. Counted from cysteine to phenylalanine, this CDR3 has 14 amino acids. Only CDR3 DNA remains: 42 bases, in frame from the first base. The chain was built from TRBV9 and TRBJ2-7; 6 matching bases give a weak D call of TRBD1. This sequence originates from a male donor in good health and CMV-seropositive. Specimen: PBMCs. The CDR3 protein: CASSVEDSTYEQYF. The base sequence is TGTGCCAGCAGCGTAGAGGACAGCACCTACGAGCAGTACTTC.